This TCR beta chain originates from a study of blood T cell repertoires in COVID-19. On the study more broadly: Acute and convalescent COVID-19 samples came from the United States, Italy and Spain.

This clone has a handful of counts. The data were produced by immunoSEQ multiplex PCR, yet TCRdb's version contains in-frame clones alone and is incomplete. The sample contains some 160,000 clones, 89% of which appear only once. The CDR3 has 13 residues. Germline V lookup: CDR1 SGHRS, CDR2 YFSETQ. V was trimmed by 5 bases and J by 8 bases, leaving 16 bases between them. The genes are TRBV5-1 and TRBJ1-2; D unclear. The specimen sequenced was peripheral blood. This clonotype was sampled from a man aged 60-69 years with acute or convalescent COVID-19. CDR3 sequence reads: CASRIEDPHGYTF. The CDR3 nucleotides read TGCGCCAGCAGGATCGAGGATCCTCACGGCTACACCTTC.